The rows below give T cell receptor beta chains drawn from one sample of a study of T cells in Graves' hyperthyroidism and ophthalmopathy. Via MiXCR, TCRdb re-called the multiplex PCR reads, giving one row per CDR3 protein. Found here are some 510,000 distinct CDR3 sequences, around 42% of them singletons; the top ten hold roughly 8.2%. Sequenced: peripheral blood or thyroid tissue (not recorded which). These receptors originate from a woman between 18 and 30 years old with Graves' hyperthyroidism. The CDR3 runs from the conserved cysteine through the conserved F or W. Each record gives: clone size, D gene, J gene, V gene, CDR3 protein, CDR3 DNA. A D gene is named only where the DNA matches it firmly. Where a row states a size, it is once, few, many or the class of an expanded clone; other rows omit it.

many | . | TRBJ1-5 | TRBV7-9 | CASSLDSNQPQHF | TGTGCCAGCAGCTTAGATAGCAATCAGCCCCAGCATTTT
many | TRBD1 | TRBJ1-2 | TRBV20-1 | CSARGQGNYGYTF | TGCAGTGCTAGGGGACAGGGCAACTATGGCTACACCTTC
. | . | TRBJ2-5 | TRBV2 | CASNAGGGGAETQYF | TGTGCCAGCAATGCCGGTGGAGGGGGCGCGGAGACCCAGTACTTC
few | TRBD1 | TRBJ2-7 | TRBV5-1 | CASSTGQGLYEQYF | TGCGCCAGCAGCACCGGACAGGGTCTCTACGAGCAGTACTTC
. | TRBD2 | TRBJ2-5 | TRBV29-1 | CSQAGGETQYF | TGCAGCCAAGCGGGAGGTGAGACCCAGTACTTC
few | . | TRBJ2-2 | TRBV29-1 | CSVVVPGSGTGELFF | TGCAGCGTTGTGGTCCCGGGGTCGGGCACCGGGGAGCTGTTTTTT
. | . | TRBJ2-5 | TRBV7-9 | CASSPTPSQETQYF | TGTGCCAGCAGCCCAACCCCTAGCCAAGAGACCCAGTACTTC
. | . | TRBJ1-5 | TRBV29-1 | CSLETFNQPQHF | TGCAGCTTAGAGACGTTCAATCAGCCCCAGCATTTT
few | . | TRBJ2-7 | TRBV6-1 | CASSERRVYEQYF | TGTGCCAGCAGTGAAAGGCGGGTCTACGAGCAGTACTTC
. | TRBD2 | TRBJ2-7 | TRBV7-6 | CASSLVVSGSKYEQYF | TGTGCCAGCAGCTTAGTGGTTAGCGGGAGTAAGTACGAGCAGTACTTC
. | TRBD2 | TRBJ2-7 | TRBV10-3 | CAISRLETRDYERYF | TGTGCCATCAGCCGCCTAGAGACAAGGGACTACGAGCGGTACTTC
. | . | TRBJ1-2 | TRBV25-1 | CASSGPDSYGYTF | TGTGCCAGCAGTGGACCGGACAGCTATGGCTACACCTTC
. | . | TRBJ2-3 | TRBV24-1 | CATSDLRRDQYF | TGTGCCACCAGTGATTTGCGGCGGGACCAGTATTTT
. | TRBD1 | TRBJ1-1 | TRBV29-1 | CSVPGQGLAEAFF | TGCAGCGTACCGGGACAGGGGTTAGCTGAAGCTTTCTTT
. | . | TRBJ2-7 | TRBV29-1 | CSVFIRYEQYF | TGCAGCGTTTTCATAAGGTACGAGCAGTACTTC
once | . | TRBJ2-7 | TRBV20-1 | CSVRSPRVDEQYF | TGCAGTGTTAGAAGCCCCAGGGTCGACGAGCAGTACTTC
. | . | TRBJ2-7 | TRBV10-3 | CAIASDLYEQYF | TGTGCCATCGCTAGCGACCTCTACGAGCAGTACTTC
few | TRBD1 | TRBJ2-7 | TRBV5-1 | CASSPRQGTHEQYF | TGCGCCAGCAGCCCTAGACAGGGTACCCACGAGCAGTACTTC
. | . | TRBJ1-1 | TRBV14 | CASSQERGERTEAFF | TGTGCCAGCAGCCAAGAGAGGGGGGAGAGGACTGAAGCTTTCTTT
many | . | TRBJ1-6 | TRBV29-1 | CSVRDNYNSPLHF | TGCAGCGTACGGGACAACTATAATTCACCCCTCCACTTT
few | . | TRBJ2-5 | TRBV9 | CASSQAGGRRETQYF | TGTGCCAGCAGCCAAGCCGGGGGCAGGAGGGAGACCCAGTACTTC
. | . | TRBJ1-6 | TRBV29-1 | CSGEDYQGSPLHF | TGCAGCGGAGAGGATTATCAGGGATCACCCCTCCACTTT
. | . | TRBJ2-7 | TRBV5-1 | CASSLGTVNSLYEQCF | TGCGCCAGCAGCCTAGGGACTGTTAACTCTCTCTACGAGCAGTGCTTC
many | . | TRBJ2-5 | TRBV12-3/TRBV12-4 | CASTSGATGGVTQYF | TGTGCCAGCACGTCCGGGGCGACCGGAGGCGTGACCCAGTACTTC
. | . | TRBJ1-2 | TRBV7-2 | CASSLIDHGYTF | TGTGCCAGCAGCTTAATTGATCATGGCTACACCTTC
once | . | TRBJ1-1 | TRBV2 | CASRTGRANTEAFF | TGTGCCAGCAGGACAGGTCGGGCGAACACTGAAGCTTTCTTT
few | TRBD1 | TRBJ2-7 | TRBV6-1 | CASSEIPGTGTYEQYF | TGTGCCAGCAGTGAAATACCGGGGACAGGGACTTACGAGCAGTACTTC
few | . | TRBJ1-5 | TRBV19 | CASSITPGNQPQHF | TGTGCCAGTAGTATAACCCCAGGCAATCAGCCCCAGCATTTT
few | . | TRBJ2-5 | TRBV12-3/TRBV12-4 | CASSPLGQSYQETQYF | TGTGCCAGCAGTCCCCTAGGACAGAGCTACCAAGAGACCCAGTACTTC
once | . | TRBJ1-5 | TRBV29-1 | CSLRDSSNQPQHF | TGCAGCCTACGAGACAGTAGCAATCAGCCCCAGCATTTT
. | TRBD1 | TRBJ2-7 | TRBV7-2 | CASSLDTGTGGYEQYF | TGTGCCAGCAGCTTAGACACAGGGACAGGGGGATACGAGCAGTACTTC
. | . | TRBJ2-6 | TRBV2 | CASSWRQAVPGANVLTF | TGTGCCAGCAGCTGGAGGCAGGCCGTCCCTGGGGCCAACGTCCTGACTTTC
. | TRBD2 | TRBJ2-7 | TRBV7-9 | CASSYSGRSEQYF | TGTGCCAGCAGCTATAGCGGGAGGTCCGAGCAGTACTTC
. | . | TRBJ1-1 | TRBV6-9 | CASSYGSWGTNTEAFF | TGTGCCAGCAGTTATGGAAGCTGGGGAACAAACACTGAAGCTTTCTTT
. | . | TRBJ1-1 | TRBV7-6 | CASSSPAGNGNSEAFF | TGTGCCAGCAGCTCACCAGCAGGGAACGGAAATTCTGAAGCTTTCTTT
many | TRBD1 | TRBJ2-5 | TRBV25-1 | CASSLSEQGARETQYF | TGTGCCAGCAGTCTTTCAGAACAGGGGGCTAGGGAGACCCAGTACTTC
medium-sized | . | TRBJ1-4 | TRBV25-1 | CASSEPRDEKLFF | TGTGCCAGCAGTGAACCCAGGGATGAAAAACTGTTTTTT
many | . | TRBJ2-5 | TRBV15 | CATSWGGPGETQYF | TGTGCCACCAGCTGGGGGGGGCCTGGAGAGACCCAGTACTTC
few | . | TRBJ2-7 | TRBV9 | CASSVAGRTDEQYF | TGTGCCAGCAGCGTAGCGGGACGAACTGACGAGCAGTACTTC
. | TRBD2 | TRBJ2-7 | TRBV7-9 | CASSASGGTYEQYF | TGTGCCAGCAGTGCCAGCGGGGGGACCTACGAGCAGTACTTC
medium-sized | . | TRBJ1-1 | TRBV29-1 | CSVGRETEAFF | TGCAGCGTTGGTAGGGAAACTGAAGCTTTCTTT
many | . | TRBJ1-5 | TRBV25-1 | CASSDLRDGEGQPQHF | TGTGCCAGCAGTGACCTTCGGGACGGAGAAGGACAGCCCCAGCATTTT
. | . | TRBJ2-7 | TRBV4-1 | CASSQGGAGSDEQYF | TGCGCCAGCAGCCAAGGGGGGGCGGGGTCTGACGAGCAGTACTTC
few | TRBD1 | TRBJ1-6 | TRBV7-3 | CASSIGGGQGNSPLHF | TGTGCCAGCAGCATTGGGGGGGGACAGGGGAATTCACCCCTCCACTTT
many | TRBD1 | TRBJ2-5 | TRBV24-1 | CATSDRDRVETQYF | TGTGCCACCAGTGATAGGGACAGGGTAGAGACCCAGTACTTC
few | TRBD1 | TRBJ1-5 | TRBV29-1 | CSVGGQGVQPQHF | TGCAGCGTTGGTGGACAGGGGGTTCAGCCCCAGCATTTT
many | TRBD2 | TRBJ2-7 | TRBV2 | CASSGLAGGYEQYF | TGTGCCAGCAGCGGACTAGCGGGAGGGTACGAGCAGTACTTC
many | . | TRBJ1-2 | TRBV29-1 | CSVTVGEDYGYTF | TGCAGCGTTACCGTGGGGGAGGACTATGGCTACACCTTC
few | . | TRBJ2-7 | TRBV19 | CASSGGLSYEQYF | TGTGCCAGTAGCGGGGGGCTCTCCTACGAGCAGTACTTC
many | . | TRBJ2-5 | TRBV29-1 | CSVEVYRRTQETQYF | TGCAGCGTTGAAGTGTACAGGCGAACCCAAGAGACCCAGTACTTC
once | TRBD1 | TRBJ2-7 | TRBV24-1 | CATSEGPGTGGDEQYF | TGTGCCACCAGTGAAGGACCCGGGACAGGGGGGGACGAGCAGTACTTC